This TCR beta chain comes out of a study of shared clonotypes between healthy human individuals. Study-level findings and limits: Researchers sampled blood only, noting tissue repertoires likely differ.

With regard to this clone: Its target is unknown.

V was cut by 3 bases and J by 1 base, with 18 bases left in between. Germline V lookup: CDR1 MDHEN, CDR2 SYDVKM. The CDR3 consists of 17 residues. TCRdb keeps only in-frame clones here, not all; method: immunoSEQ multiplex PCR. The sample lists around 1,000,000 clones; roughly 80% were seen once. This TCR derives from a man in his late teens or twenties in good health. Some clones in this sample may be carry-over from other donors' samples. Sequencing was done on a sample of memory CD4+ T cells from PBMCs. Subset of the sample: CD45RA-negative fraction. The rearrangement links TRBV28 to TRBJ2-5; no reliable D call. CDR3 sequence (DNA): TGTGCCAGCAGTTTTGGTTCGGTCAGCGCTTCCCAAGAGACCCAGTACTTC. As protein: CASSFGSVSASQETQYF.